Shown below are 29 T cell receptor beta chains from a single sample sequenced in a study of patients and donors after allogeneic stem cell transplantation. Each CDR3 protein gets one entry after TCRdb re-called the RT-PCR reads with MiXCR. The sample consists of more than 850,000 distinct CDR3 sequences, roughly 18% of them appearing once. The sample consisted of blood, either unsorted or a sorted T cell fraction (not recorded which). Receptors were obtained from a human donor who was either an allogeneic HSCT recipient or a stem cell or donor lymphocyte infusion donor (not recorded which). It is not recorded whose cells these are; they may come from a transplant donor.

The genes are TRBV7-8 and TRBJ1-2; D is uncertain. Trimming removed 0 bases from V and 0 bases from J, with 14 bases in between. There are 17 residues in the CDR3. The germline V gene has CDR1 SGHVS and CDR2 FQNEAQ. The CDR3: CASSLARVPATNYGYTF. The DNA for the CDR3 is TGTGCCAGCAGCTTAGCGCGTGTTCCAGCTACTAACTATGGCTACACCTTC.

This chain's CDR3 is CASLVAGSNEQFF. DNA of the CDR3: TGTGCCAGCCTTGTGGCGGGTTCGAATGAGCAGTTCTTC. This sequence joins TRBV11-2 and TRBJ2-1; D is possibly TRBD2 (5 bases). Germline values: CDR1 SGHAT, CDR2 FQNNGV. Trimming took off 8 bases at V and 7 bases at J, with 15 bases between the two ends. CDR3 size: 13 residues. Looking up the rest from reference TRBV11-2 and TRBJ2-1 gives the full variable domain: EAGVAQSPRYKIIEKRQSVAFWCNPISGHATLYWYQQILGQGPKLLIQFQNNGVVDDSQLPKDRFSAERLKGVDSTLKIQPAKLEDSAVYLCASLVAGSNEQFFGPGTRLTVL.

The CDR3 bases are TGTGCCAGCAGACCCGGGACAACTTATGGCTACACCTTC. It specifies CASRPGTTYGYTF. This chain uses TRBV2 with TRBJ1-2, with D possibly matching TRBD1 (6 bases). Trimming stripped 6 bases from V and 5 bases from J, with 13 bases between. Germline V lookup: CDR1 SNHLY, CDR2 FYNNEI. The CDR3 runs to 13 residues.

The chain links TRBV5-1 to TRBJ2-7, with 7 bases aligning to TRBD2. J gave up 4 bases and V 0 bases, and 7 bases lay outside the gene matches. Germline values: CDR1 SGHRS, CDR2 YFSETQ. This CDR3 has 15 residues. The CDR3, as DNA: TGCGCCAGCAGCTTGGGATGGGCGGGAGTGTACGAGCAGTACTTC. The encoded protein is CASSLGWAGVYEQYF.

The chain employs TRBV5-1 and TRBJ2-7; D not resolved. The CDR3 runs to 13 residues. V was pared by 0 bases and J by 1 base, with 5 bases between. Germline values: CDR1 SGHRS, CDR2 YFSETQ. This chain's CDR3 is CASSLVESYEQYF. Here the CDR3 DNA reads TGCGCCAGCAGCTTGGTGGAATCCTACGAGCAGTACTTC.

The rearrangement joins TRBV7-2 to TRBJ2-1; perhaps D is TRBD1 or TRBD2 (6 bases each). There are 15 residues in the CDR3. Germline V gene data show CDR1 as SGHTA and CDR2 as FQGNSA. With 7 bases removed from V and 5 bases from J, the gap between germline ends came to 18 bases. For the CDR3, the DNA is TGTGCCAGCATTCTGAGGACGGGGGCGCACAATGAGCAGTTCTTC. Its translation: CASILRTGAHNEQFF.

The chain employs TRBV20-1 and TRBJ2-2, with 11 bases matching TRBD2. The CDR3 loop spans 15 amino acids. Germline CDR1 is DFQATT and CDR2 is SNEGSKA (reference sequence). J lost 7 bases, V lost 3 bases, and 7 bases had no gene match. DNA for the CDR3: TGCAGTGCTAGCGGCCTAGCGGGAGGTAACGGGGAGCTGTTTTTT. Translation gives CSASGLAGGNGELFF.

The V and J genes are TRBV7-6 and TRBJ2-2; 10 bases match TRBD2. Per the germline V gene, CDR1 is SGHVS and CDR2 is FNYEAQ. The CDR3 spans 17 residues. After removal of 1 base from V and 4 bases from J, the junction contained 6 bases not matched to a gene. The DNA for the CDR3 is TGTGCCAGCAGCTTAGGGATAGCGGGAGGACGCACCGGGGAGCTGTTTTTT. Translating it yields CASSLGIAGGRTGELFF.

CDR3 in DNA: TGTGCCAGCAGCATCGGGACAGGGGGATATGAGCAGTTCTTC. It specifies CASSIGTGGYEQFF. The rearrangement uses TRBV11-3 and TRBJ2-1, with TRBD1 identical over 11 bases. V was clipped by 5 bases and J by 8 bases; unmatched bases: 5. CDR1 is SGHNT and CDR2 is YENEEA in the germline V gene. CDR3 length equals 14 residues.

This clonotype showed up just a few times. The CDR3 reads CASSPRQGRTDEQFF. The CDR3 region has the DNA TGTGCCAGCAGTCCTCGACAGGGGCGCACAGATGAGCAGTTCTTC. J is TRBJ2-1 and V is TRBV12-3 or TRBV12-4, with TRBD1 matching over 8 bases. This CDR3 is built from 15 residues. J lost 8 bases, V lost 5 bases, and 11 bases had no gene match.

This clonotype has only a few counts. The genes are TRBV6-1 and TRBJ2-3; D might be TRBD1 (7 bases). The CDR3 runs 15 residues. The V end was cut by 6 bases, the J end by 0 bases, with 13 bases between. Looked up from germline, CDR1 is MNHNS and CDR2 is SASEGT. The CDR3 bases are TGTGCCAGCAGCCCAGGGGGGCCCAGCACAGATACGCAGTATTTT. It translates to CASSPGGPSTDTQYF.

This clonotype was counted a single time. V and J are TRBV5-6 and TRBJ2-5; D may be TRBD1 (6 bases). Trimming cost V 0 bases and J 7 bases, with 10 bases left between them. In germline, CDR1 is SGHDT, CDR2 YYEEEE. The CDR3 runs 13 residues. The chain's CDR3 is CASSLASRGTQYF. CDR3 bases: TGTGCCAGCAGCTTGGCTAGCAGGGGGACCCAGTACTTC.

Concerning this clonotype: Given a much more abundant clone one base away, this may be a read error. The rearrangement joins TRBV29-1 to TRBJ2-7; possibly TRBD1 for D (5 bases). This CDR3 region has 12 residues. Germline assignment: CDR1 SQVTM and CDR2 ANQGSEA. The CDR3 sequence: CSVGQSPYKQYF. The CDR3 DNA reads TGCAGCGTTGGACAGTCCCCCTACAAGCAGTACTTC.

This clonotype has only a few counts. V and J are TRBV27 and TRBJ2-1; D ambiguous. CDR3 length: 14 amino acids. The germline V gene has CDR1 MNHEY and CDR2 SMNVEV (reference sequence). V lost 2 bases to trimming and J lost 6 bases, with 11 bases between them. As DNA, the CDR3 is TGTGCCAGCAGTTTAATACCCGTCTCCAATGAGCAGTTCTTC. Encoded protein: CASSLIPVSNEQFF.

The chain joins TRBV6-1 to TRBJ2-7; 11 bases are a match to TRBD2. This CDR3 contains 15 residues. After removal of 7 bases from V and 4 bases from J, the junction contained 9 bases not matched to a gene. The germline gives CDR1 MNHNS, CDR2 SASEGT. The CDR3 loop is CASTSGTSGLYEQYF. The CDR3 region has the DNA TGTGCCAGCACCTCCGGGACTAGCGGATTGTACGAGCAGTACTTC.

The chain links TRBV4-3 to TRBJ2-3; D is uncertain. CDR3 length: 15 residues. Germline V CDR1 and CDR2: LGHNA, YSLEER. V was clipped by 4 bases and J by 2 bases, with 13 bases between them. CDR3 sequence reads: CASSPQGRVTDTQYF. CDR3 DNA: TGCGCCAGCAGCCCCCAAGGACGGGTCACAGATACGCAGTATTTT.

The chain joins TRBV9 to TRBJ2-2, with D maybe TRBD2 (7 bases). V was pared by 3 bases and J by 4 bases, with 13 bases between. The CDR3 extends over 15 amino acids. The germline gives CDR1 SGDLS, CDR2 YYNGEE. CDR3 DNA sequence: TGTGCCAGCAGCGAGGGGGGGTTCCCCACCGGGGAGCTGTTTTTT. It is translated as CASSEGGFPTGELFF. The full variable domain, completed using reference TRBV9 and TRBJ2-2, is DSGVTQTPKHLITATGQRVTLRCSPRSGDLSVYWYQQSLDQGLQFLIQYYNGEERAKGNILERFSAQQFPDLHSELNLSSLELGDSALYFCASSEGGFPTGELFFGEGSRLTVL.

About this clonotype: One end of the junction fails to match germline, which may point to a read error. The chain carries TRBV7-7 and TRBJ2-2; 12 bases agree with TRBD1. CDR3 length: 15 amino acids. CDR1 SSHAT and CDR2 FNYEAQ come from the germline V gene (reference sequence). The CDR3 coding sequence is TGTGCTAGCAGCCACGGGACAGGGGGCATCGGGGAGCTGTTTTTT. Its translation: CASSHGTGGIGELFF.

This clonotype was seen a few times. This sequence joins TRBV12-3 or TRBV12-4 and TRBJ1-5; D is unclear. CDR3 size: 15 residues. Deletions cut 3 bases from V and 0 bases from J, with 9 bases between. CDR3 sequence reads: CASSFNTNSNQPQHF. The CDR3 nucleotides read TGTGCCAGCAGTTTTAACACCAATAGCAATCAGCCCCAGCATTTT.

CDR3 nucleotide sequence: TGTGCCAGCAGCCTCGGGACTATGAGCTCCTACAATGAGCAGTTCTTC. Its protein product is CASSLGTMSSYNEQFF. V and J are TRBV4-2 and TRBJ2-1; TRBD2 matches at 7 bases. Germline values: CDR1 LGHNA, CDR2 YNFKEQ. CDR3 length: 16 residues. The trim removed 4 bases at V and 0 bases at J, leaving 6 bases unmatched.

The chain employs TRBV7-9 and TRBJ2-7; weak D call: TRBD1 (6 bases). V was trimmed by 4 bases and J by 1 base, leaving 14 bases between them. Germline V gives CDR1 SEHNR, CDR2 FQNEAQ (reference sequence). The CDR3 extends over 15 amino acids. CDR3 coding DNA: TGTGCCAGCAGCTACCCCTCCAGGGGATCCTACGAGCAGTACTTC. As protein: CASSYPSRGSYEQYF.

The chain recombines TRBV3-1 with TRBJ2-2, with D hard to call. The V end lost 4 bases, the J end lost 4 bases, and 13 bases lay between the germline ends. The CDR3 extends over 15 amino acids. Germline V lookup: CDR1 LGHDT, CDR2 YNNKEL (reference sequence). CDR3 bases: TGTGCCAGCAGCCCGAGTAGGGTCGTCACCGGGGAGCTGTTTTTT. This codes for CASSPSRVVTGELFF. Supplemented by reference TRBV3-1 and TRBJ2-2, the full variable domain reads DTAVSQTPKYLVTQMGNDKSIKCEQNLGHDTMYWYKQDSKKFLKIMFSYNNKELIINETVPNRFSPKSPDKAHLNLHINSLELGDSAVYFCASSPSRVVTGELFFGEGSRLTVL.

This clonotype has a handful of counts. V and J are TRBV2 and TRBJ1-5; the D is unclear. The CDR3 is made up of 15 amino acids. Trimming shortened V by 2 bases and J by 5 bases, and 13 bases separated the two germline ends. Looked up from germline, CDR1 is SNHLY and CDR2 is FYNNEI. DNA for the CDR3: TGTGCCAGCAGTGAATTCCCGGGGAGGGATCAGCCCCAGCATTTT. This gives the protein CASSEFPGRDQPQHF.

The chain links TRBV4-2 to TRBJ2-5; the match to TRBD1 covers 7 bases. The CDR3 has 15 amino acids. The ends lost 4 bases at V and 3 bases at J; junction bases unmatched: 8. Germline CDR1 is LGHNA and CDR2 is YNFKEQ. CDR3 in DNA: TGTGCCAGCAGCCTTATTCTACAGGGGAAAGAGACCCAGTACTTC. Its protein is CASSLILQGKETQYF.

This clonotype has a count of ten or more. The chain couples TRBV12-3 or TRBV12-4 to TRBJ2-1; 7 bases line up with TRBD1. The CDR3 spans 15 residues. V lost 5 bases, J lost 6 bases, and 10 bases stayed unmatched. CDR3 protein: CASSLRTGPGNEQFF. The CDR3 DNA reads as TGTGCCAGCAGTCTCCGGACAGGTCCGGGCAATGAGCAGTTCTTC.

This clonotype has only a few counts. The V and J genes are TRBV20-1 and TRBJ2-7; D call uncertain. The CDR3 has 11 amino acids. CDR1 and CDR2 from the germline V gene are DFQATT and SNEGSKA (reference sequence). The V and J ends lost 3 bases and 5 bases respectively, with 8 bases between them. CDR3 in amino acids: CSASPDNEQYF. DNA of the CDR3: TGCAGTGCTAGCCCCGATAACGAGCAGTACTTC.

A few counts support this clonotype. CDR3 coding DNA: TGCAGTGCTAGAGAGGGAGGGATTCAGACCCAGTACTTC. Translated: CSAREGGIQTQYF. The chain combines TRBV20-1 with TRBJ2-5; 7 nucleotides line up with TRBD2. This CDR3 spans 13 amino acids. Per the germline V gene, CDR1 is DFQATT and CDR2 is SNEGSKA (reference sequence). The junction had 4 bases not matched to a gene; V was cut back by 0 bases and J by 6 bases.

The chain recombines TRBV27 with TRBJ1-3; D uncertain. Trimming cost V 4 bases and J 2 bases, with 18 bases left between them. This CDR3 is built from 17 residues. The germline V gene encodes CDR1 MNHEY and CDR2 SMNVEV (reference sequence). CDR3 sequence reads: CASSSDRNRATGNTIYF. Here the CDR3 DNA reads TGTGCCAGCAGTTCCGACCGGAATCGCGCGACTGGAAACACCATATATTTT.

CDR3 DNA: TGCGCCAGCAGCCCCGCGGTGGGCACTGAAGCTTTCTTT. It is translated as CASSPAVGTEAFF. J is TRBJ1-1 and V is TRBV4-3; D ambiguous. The CDR3 totals 13 residues. V lost 4 bases, J lost 4 bases, and 10 bases lay in between. Germline V gives CDR1 LGHNA, CDR2 YSLEER.